What follows are 12 T cell receptor beta chains derived from one specimen sequenced in a study of OX40 agonist ivuxolimab in advanced cancers. Libraries were prepared by immunoSEQ multiplex PCR; TCRdb keeps only in-frame clonotypes and omits some of them. The table records about 14,000 clones, approximately 77% of them present only once. Sequenced material: CD4+ or CD8+ T cells sorted from blood, taken in a trial of the OX40 agonist ivuxolimab. The receptors stem from an adult with an advanced solid tumor such as melanoma, head and neck, liver or kidney cancer.

This clone has just a few counts. This chain links TRBV28 with TRBJ2-1; 13 nucleotides match TRBD2. This CDR3 contains 15 residues. Germline CDR1 MDHEN, CDR2 SYDVKM. With 6 bases clipped from V and 8 bases from J, the junction kept 7 bases outside the gene matches. CDR3 nucleotides: TGTGCCAGCAGCCGAGGACTAGCGGGAGCATATGAGCAGTTCTTC. Amino acids: CASSRGLAGAYEQFF.

The chain links TRBV29-1 to TRBJ2-3, with D unclear. This CDR3 spans 15 amino acids. V was trimmed by 7 bases and J by 3 bases, leaving 20 bases between them. Germline values: CDR1 SQVTM, CDR2 ANQGSEA. The CDR3 spells CSACWGSVGTDTQYF. The CDR3 DNA is TGCAGCGCCTGCTGGGGATCCGTCGGGACAGATACGCAGTATTTT.

This clone was observed a few times. The chain joins TRBV6-6 to TRBJ2-5; D uncertain. Germline assignment: CDR1 MNHNY and CDR2 SVGAGI (reference sequence). This CDR3 region has 10 residues. The V end lost 6 bases, the J end lost 7 bases, and 6 bases lay between the germline ends. The CDR3 DNA is TGTGCCAGCAGGGAAGGGACCCAGTACTTC. Amino acid sequence: CASREGTQYF.

The chain has TRBV14 and TRBJ2-5, with no clear D. CDR1 and CDR2 (germline): SGHDN, FVKESK. V was pared by 1 base and J by 4 bases, with 4 bases between. The CDR3 covers 12 residues. The CDR3 reads CASSQVSETQYF. CDR3 bases: TGTGCCAGCAGCCAAGTTTCAGAGACCCAGTACTTC.

The CDR3 nucleotides read TGTGCCAGCAGTTACGCTAGCGGGAGGGCCGGGGAGCTGTTTTTT. Amino acids: CASSYASGRAGELFF. V and J are TRBV6-5 and TRBJ2-2; 12 bases map to TRBD2. Germline values: CDR1 MNHEY, CDR2 SVGAGI. The junction had 1 base not matched to a gene; V was cut back by 2 bases and J by 6 bases. The CDR3 is 15 residues long.

The chain is built from TRBV27 and TRBJ1-6, with D unresolved. Trimming left V 3 bases short and J 9 bases short, with 9 bases between. This CDR3 has 13 residues. CDR1 is MNHEY, CDR2 SMNVEV, per germline (reference sequence). CDR3 bases: TGTGCCAGCAGTTTGGTGGGAGGTTCACCCCTCCACTTT. This translates into CASSLVGGSPLHF.

The CDR3 DNA reads TGTGCCAGTTACTCTGAGTATGGCTACACCTTC. It yields the protein CASYSEYGYTF. The chain uses TRBV27 and TRBJ1-2; D remains unclear. Germline assignment: CDR1 MNHEY and CDR2 SMNVEV (reference sequence). V lost 9 bases to trimming and J lost 5 bases, with 10 bases between them. CDR3 length equals 11 residues.

The chain couples TRBV5-4 to TRBJ1-2, with D perhaps TRBD1 (5 bases). This CDR3 comprises 13 residues. The germline gives CDR1 SGHNT, CDR2 YYREEE (reference sequence). Trimming pared 3 bases from V and 2 bases from J, leaving 8 bases between. The CDR3 bases are TGTGCCAGCAGCTCTGGGGGAAACTATGGCTACACCTTC. Protein: CASSSGGNYGYTF. The variable domain in full, with the rest retrieved from reference TRBV5-4 and TRBJ1-2, is ETGVTQSPTHLIKTRGQQVTLRCSSQSGHNTVSWYQQALGQGPQFIFQYYREEENGRGNFPPRFSGLQFPNYSSELNVNALELDDSALYLCASSSGGNYGYTFGSGTRLTVV.

The chain has TRBV5-1 and TRBJ2-5; 7 nucleotides align to TRBD1. The tail of the sequence fits TRBJ2-7 better, so the J call may be wrong. CDR3 length equals 14 residues. CDR1 and CDR2 from the germline V gene are SGHRS and YFSETQ. The CDR3 is CASSLARGLYEQYF. CDR3 sequence (DNA): TGCGCCAGCAGCTTGGCGAGGGGGCTCTACGAGCAGTACTTC.

This clone was detected once. The genes are TRBV6-5 and TRBJ2-3; D possibly corresponds to TRBD1 (6 bases). V lost 0 bases, J lost 2 bases, and 12 bases lay in between. Germline CDR1 and CDR2: MNHEY and SVGAGI. The CDR3 is made up of 16 amino acids. CDR3 sequence: CASSYSNEGDTDTQYF. The CDR3 DNA follows: TGTGCCAGCAGTTACTCGAATGAGGGGGACACAGATACGCAGTATTTT.

CDR3 bases: TGTGCCAGCAGCTTGGTTCCAGAATCCTACGAGCAGTACTTC. The encoded protein is CASSLVPESYEQYF. The rearrangement joins TRBV5-4 to TRBJ2-7, with D hard to call. Per the germline V gene, CDR1 is SGHNT and CDR2 is YYREEE (reference sequence). V lost 0 bases and J lost 1, with 8 bases in between. The CDR3 is 14 residues long.

The chain has TRBV4-1 and TRBJ2-5; perhaps TRBD2 as D (6 bases). V dropped 0 bases and J dropped 7 bases, with 15 bases sitting between them. This CDR3 is built from 15 residues. In germline, CDR1 is MGHRA, CDR2 YSYEKL. The CDR3: CASSQDARGPGTQYF. The CDR3 nucleotides read TGCGCCAGCAGCCAAGATGCGCGGGGCCCGGGGACCCAGTACTTC.